This TCR beta chain was captured in a study of shared clonotypes between healthy human individuals. Background on the study: Each donor's CD8 memory used one plate, CD8 naive two, each CD4 subset three. Study-level findings and limits: Naive CD4 clonotypes overlapped across a handful of donors at roughly 5.1%.

V was cut by 4 bases and J by 1 base, with 17 bases left in between. Germline loops: CDR1 SGHDT, CDR2 YYEEEE. The CDR3 length is 16 residues. Here immunoSEQ multiplex PCR was the method, and the copy in TCRdb shows in-frame clones only, minus some. The sample has roughly 2.6 million clones, 90% to 95% seen once. As for this clone: The antigen is undetermined.

This chain joins TRBV5-6 and TRBJ1-1; TRBD1 is a possible D gene (6 bases). The source is a man aged 18 to 35 in good health. The sample consisted of naive CD4+ T cells sorted from blood. Subset specified: CD45RA+ positively selected. This CDR3 is CASSPYGGQQNTEAFF. The CDR3 DNA reads TGTGCCAGCAGCCCCTATGGGGGGCAACAGAACACTGAAGCTTTCTTT.